This T cell receptor beta chain was recovered during a study of CXCR3-negative and CXCR3-positive naive CD8 T cells. The CDR3 is 15 amino acids. Germline V gene lookup returns CDR1 MNHEY and CDR2 SMNVEV (reference sequence). Regarding this clonotype: Its antigen remains unknown.

5' RACE with UMI labels generated the TRB cDNA libraries. TCRdb re-called the 5' RACE reads, yielding one record per CDR3 amino acid sequence without DNA. The sample has over 100,000 distinct CDR3 sequences. General study results and limits: Greater hydrophobicity was found in TRB CDR3s of CXCR3-positive naive cells than of CXCR3-negative naive cells. TCR interaction strength was inferred from TRB CDR3 physicochemistry, as CD5 matched across naive subsets. The TRBV-TRBJ usage of naive CXCR3-negative and CXCR3-positive cells was similar, but that of memory cells differed.

The chain couples TRBV27 to TRBJ1-1; TCRdb names TRBD1, which stays unverified in the absence of DNA. The sample comprised naive CXCR3- CD8+ T cells from blood. Subset reported: CD45RO-CCR7+CD27+CD95- naive CD8+ T cells lacking CXCR3 (TNR3-). This TCR came from a human donor in good health. Some clones in this sample may be carry-over from other donors' samples. The CDR3 loop is CASSFRGRHDTEAFF.